This T cell receptor beta chain was identified during a study of beta chain features in type 1 diabetes. The study, taken as a whole, reports: For patients, the naive, central memory and Treg TCRB repertoires appeared more alike than for healthy donors. Moderate yet significant TCRB CDR3 shortening was seen in Type 1 diabetes patients in all four CD4+ subsets. In cDNA sequencing, cells with high TCR expression could be over-represented.

Expressed TCRB transcripts were sequenced because the isolated RNA had all been reverse transcribed beforehand. Clones were read by immunoSEQ multiplex PCR, and TCRdb kept only the in-frame ones, dropping some. Of 25,000 to 30,000 clones listed, approximately 53% were seen once; the top ten hold around 0.3%. The CDR3 contains 16 residues. The germline gives CDR1 PRHDT, CDR2 FYEKMQ (reference sequence). This clone was seen just once. Antigen: not known. The chain has TRBV13 and TRBJ2-5; TRBD1 agrees at 9 bases. The end of the DNA is better explained by TRBJ2-7, so the J call may be wrong. The TCR sequence derives from a man aged 25-40 years with type 1 diabetes. Specimen: stem cell memory CD4+ T cells from blood. DNA of the CDR3: TGTGCCAGCAGCGCTAACCCGGGACAGGGTCCCTACGAGCAGTACTTC. Translation gives CASSANPGQGPYEQYF.